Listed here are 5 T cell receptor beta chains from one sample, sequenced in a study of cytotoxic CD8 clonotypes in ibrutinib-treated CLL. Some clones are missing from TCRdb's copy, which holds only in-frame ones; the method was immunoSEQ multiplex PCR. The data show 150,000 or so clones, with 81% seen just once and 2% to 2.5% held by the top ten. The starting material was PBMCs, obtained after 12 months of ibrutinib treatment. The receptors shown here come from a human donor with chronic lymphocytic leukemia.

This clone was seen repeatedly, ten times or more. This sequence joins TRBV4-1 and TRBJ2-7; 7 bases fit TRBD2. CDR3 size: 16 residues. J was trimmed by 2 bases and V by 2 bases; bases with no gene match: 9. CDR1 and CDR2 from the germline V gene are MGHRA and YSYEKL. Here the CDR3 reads CASSQTRLAGAYEQYF. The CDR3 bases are TGCGCCAGCAGCCAAACTCGACTAGCAGGAGCCTACGAGCAGTACTTC.

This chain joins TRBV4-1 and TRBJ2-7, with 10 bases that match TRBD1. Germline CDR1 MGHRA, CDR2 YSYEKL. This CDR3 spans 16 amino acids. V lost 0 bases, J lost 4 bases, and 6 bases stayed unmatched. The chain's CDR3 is CASSQDPDRGLYEQYF. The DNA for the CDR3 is TGCGCCAGCAGCCAAGATCCGGACAGGGGGTTGTACGAGCAGTACTTC.

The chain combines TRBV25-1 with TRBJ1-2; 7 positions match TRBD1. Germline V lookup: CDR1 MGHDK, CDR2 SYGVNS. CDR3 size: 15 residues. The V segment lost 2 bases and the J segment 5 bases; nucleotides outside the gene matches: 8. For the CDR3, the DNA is TGTGCCAGCAGTGAAGCGGGAACAGGGGCTTATGGCTACACCTTC. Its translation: CASSEAGTGAYGYTF.

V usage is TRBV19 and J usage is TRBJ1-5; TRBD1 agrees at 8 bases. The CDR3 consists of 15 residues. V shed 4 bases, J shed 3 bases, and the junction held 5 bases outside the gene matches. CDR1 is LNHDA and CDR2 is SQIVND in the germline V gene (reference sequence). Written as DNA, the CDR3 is TGTGCCAGTAGTAAGGTGGACAGGGACAATCAGCCCCAGCATTTT. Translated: CASSKVDRDNQPQHF.

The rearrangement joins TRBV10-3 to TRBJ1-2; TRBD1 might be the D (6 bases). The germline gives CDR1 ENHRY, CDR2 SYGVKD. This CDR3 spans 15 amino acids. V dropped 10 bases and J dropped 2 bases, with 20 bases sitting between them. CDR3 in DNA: TGTGCCACCCAGGGCCGTTGGGACAAAAACTATGGCTACACCTTC. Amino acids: CATQGRWDKNYGYTF.